This TCR beta chain was captured by sequencing in a study of molecular identifiers for immune sequencing clone quantification. As for the study in general: Four of five RNA aliquots from approximately 20,000 or 100,000 naive CD8 T cells were sequenced. Study-level findings and limits: Spiked Jurkat TCR RNA equivalent to one cell was reportedly detectable in approximately 980,000 naive cells.

This clonotype was detected ten times or more. Its target is not known. Sorting defined naive CD8 T cells as CD8+CD4-CCR7+CD45RA+. Germline assignment: CDR1 MGHRA and CDR2 YSYEKL. V lost 0 bases, J lost 1 base, and 3 bases lay in between. This CDR3 has 13 amino acids. The use of previously described methods and listed TCR primers produced the bulk TCR libraries. MiXCR was run by TCRdb on the PCR reads, yielding one entry per CDR3 protein. The repertoire holds under 800,000 distinct CDR3 sequences, with over 25% as singletons. The V gene is TRBV4-1, the J gene TRBJ1-2; D uncertain. The TCR originated in a human donor in good health. Some libraries in this study had Jurkat cell RNA spiked in. The sample comprised naive CD8+ T cells from blood, with Jurkat cell RNA spiked in. Indicated subset: FACS-sorted CD8+CD4-CCR7+CD45RA+ naive T cells. The CDR3: CASSQDINYGYTF. CDR3 coding DNA: TGCGCCAGCAGCCAAGACATTAACTATGGCTACACCTTC.